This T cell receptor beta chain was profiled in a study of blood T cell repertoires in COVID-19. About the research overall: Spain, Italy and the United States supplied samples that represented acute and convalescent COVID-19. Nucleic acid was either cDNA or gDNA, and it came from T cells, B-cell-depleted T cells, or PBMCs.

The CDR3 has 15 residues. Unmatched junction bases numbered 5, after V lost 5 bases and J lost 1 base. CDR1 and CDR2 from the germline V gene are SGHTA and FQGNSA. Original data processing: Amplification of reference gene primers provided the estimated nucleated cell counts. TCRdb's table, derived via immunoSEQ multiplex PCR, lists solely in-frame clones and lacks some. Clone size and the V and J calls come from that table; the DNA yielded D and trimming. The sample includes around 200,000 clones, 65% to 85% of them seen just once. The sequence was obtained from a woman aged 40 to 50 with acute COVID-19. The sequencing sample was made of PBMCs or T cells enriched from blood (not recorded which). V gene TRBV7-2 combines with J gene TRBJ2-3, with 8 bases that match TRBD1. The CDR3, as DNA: TGTGCCAGCAGCAAGTGGGGACAGGGCACAGATACGCAGTATTTT. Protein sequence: CASSKWGQGTDTQYF.